The 5 T cell receptor beta chains in this list originate from one sample, sequenced in a study of cytomegalovirus exposure and HLA in healthy donors. Using immunoSEQ multiplex PCR, the repertoire was profiled, and TCRdb retains in-frame clones only, with some absent. The sample lists approximately 230,000 clones; approximately 84% were seen once. The specimen was PBMCs. These receptors came from a young man in good health and CMV-seropositive.

The chain joins TRBV9 to TRBJ2-7; 10 bases line up with TRBD2. This CDR3 comprises 15 residues. Germline loops: CDR1 SGDLS, CDR2 YYNGEE. V dropped 0 bases and J dropped 3; count of bases not matched to a gene: 3. The CDR3 bases are TGTGCCAGCAGCGTAGAGCTAGCGGGAGTCTACGAGCAGTACTTC. This codes for CASSVELAGVYEQYF.

This chain uses TRBV7-2 with TRBJ2-1; D remains ambiguous. The germline CDR1 and CDR2 sequences are SGHTA and FQGNSA. Trimming removed 1 base from V and 12 bases from J, with 13 bases in between. This CDR3 has 13 residues. The CDR3, as DNA: TGTGCCAGCAGCTTAGTACCAAATGGCTTGCAGTTCTTC. It translates to CASSLVPNGLQFF. Full variable domain (missing parts from reference TRBV7-2 and TRBJ2-1): GAGVSQSPSNKVTEKGKDVELRCDPISGHTALYWYRQSLGQGLEFLIYFQGNSAPDKSGLPSDRFSAERTGGSVSTLTIQRTQQEDSAVYLCASSLVPNGLQFFGPGTRLTVL.

This rearrangement joins TRBV11-3 to TRBJ2-5; 11 bases are a match to TRBD1. Trimming at V came to 1 base and at J to 4 bases, leaving 2 bases not matched to a gene. Germline V lookup: CDR1 SGHNT, CDR2 YENEEA. CDR3 length equals 15 residues. The CDR3 bases are TGTGCCAGCAGCTTAGGGACAGGGGGCACAGAGACCCAGTACTTC. Its translation: CASSLGTGGTETQYF.

The rearrangement joins TRBV20-1 to TRBJ2-7; maybe TRBD1 (5 bases). V lost 6 bases and J 6 bases, leaving 12 bases between the germline ends. CDR3 length: 11 amino acids. CDR1 is DFQATT and CDR2 is SNEGSKA in the germline V gene (reference sequence). The CDR3 loop reads CSALLGVEQYF. The CDR3 DNA reads as TGCAGTGCCCTGCTAGGGGTCGAGCAGTACTTC.

The genes are TRBV5-1 and TRBJ1-2, with D maybe TRBD1 (5 bases). CDR1 is SGHRS, CDR2 YFSETQ, per germline. Trimming removed 1 base at V and 7 bases at J, with 14 bases between. The CDR3 is 14 amino acids. The CDR3: CASSLNTGETGYTF. The CDR3, as DNA: TGCGCCAGCAGCTTGAACACGGGGGAAACTGGCTACACCTTC.